These T cell receptor beta chains were read from a single sample in a study of shared clonotypes between healthy human individuals. Measured with immunoSEQ multiplex PCR; TCRdb has only the in-frame clones, and not every one. The sample consists of about 2,100,000 clones, about 92% of them appearing once. The sequencing sample was made of naive CD8+ T cells from PBMCs. The receptors come from a man between 18 and 29 years old in good health. Some clones in this sample may be carry-over from other donors' samples. Both conserved end residues are part of each CDR3. Each record gives: J gene, clone size, V gene, D gene, CDR3 protein, CDR3 DNA. D genes are given only for firm matches. Not all rows give a size; the values are once, few, many and, for expanded clones, a class.

J gene: TRBJ1-1; clone size: -; V gene: TRBV27; D gene: -; CDR3 protein: CASSPYSYTEAFF; CDR3 DNA: TGTGCCAGCAGTCCATATTCCTACACTGAAGCTTTCTTT
J gene: TRBJ2-5; clone size: -; V gene: TRBV5-8; D gene: TRBD2; CDR3 protein: CASSSGTSVPKETQYF; CDR3 DNA: TGTGCCAGCAGCTCGGGGACTAGCGTGCCGAAAGAGACCCAGTACTTC
J gene: TRBJ2-3; clone size: -; V gene: TRBV27; D gene: -; CDR3 protein: CASSSIATGVSDTQYF; CDR3 DNA: TGTGCCAGCAGTTCGATCGCAACGGGAGTCTCAGATACGCAGTATTTT
J gene: TRBJ1-5; clone size: -; V gene: TRBV19; D gene: TRBD1; CDR3 protein: CASRPGTGGGQPQHF; CDR3 DNA: TGTGCCAGTAGACCCGGGACAGGGGGCGGTCAGCCCCAGCATTTT
J gene: TRBJ2-3; clone size: -; V gene: TRBV5-4; D gene: -; CDR3 protein: CASSGAVHAGDTQYF; CDR3 DNA: TGTGCCAGCAGCGGGGCCGTACATGCCGGAGATACGCAGTATTTT
J gene: TRBJ2-7; clone size: -; V gene: TRBV18; D gene: -; CDR3 protein: CASSPHPGASYEQYF; CDR3 DNA: TGTGCCAGCTCACCACACCCAGGGGCCTCCTACGAGCAGTACTTC
J gene: TRBJ2-5; clone size: once; V gene: TRBV29-1; D gene: TRBD2; CDR3 protein: CSVRTSGREQYF; CDR3 DNA: TGCAGCGTTAGGACTAGCGGGAGGGAGCAGTACTTC
J gene: TRBJ2-5; clone size: once; V gene: TRBV11-1; D gene: -; CDR3 protein: CASSRVDSDWEETQYF; CDR3 DNA: TGTGCCAGCAGCCGGGTCGACAGTGACTGGGAAGAGACCCAGTACTTC
J gene: TRBJ2-7; clone size: -; V gene: TRBV27; D gene: TRBD2; CDR3 protein: CASSRLAGPEGQYF; CDR3 DNA: TGTGCCAGCAGTCGACTAGCGGGTCCCGAAGGGCAGTACTTC
J gene: TRBJ2-1; clone size: -; V gene: TRBV27; D gene: TRBD2; CDR3 protein: CASRIAGTLNEQFF; CDR3 DNA: TGTGCCAGCCGAATAGCGGGTACTCTTAATGAGCAGTTCTTC
J gene: TRBJ1-2; clone size: once; V gene: TRBV5-6; D gene: -; CDR3 protein: CASSRKRTEYTF; CDR3 DNA: TGTGCCAGCAGCCGTAAAAGGACAGAGTACACCTTC
J gene: TRBJ2-7; clone size: -; V gene: TRBV15; D gene: TRBD1; CDR3 protein: CATSSDWTGYDEQYF; CDR3 DNA: TGTGCCACCAGCAGCGACTGGACAGGGTACGACGAGCAGTACTTC
J gene: TRBJ2-3; clone size: -; V gene: TRBV9; D gene: -; CDR3 protein: CASSVPGVDTQYF; CDR3 DNA: TGTGCCAGCAGCGTGCCCGGGGTGGATACGCAGTATTTT
J gene: TRBJ2-2; clone size: once; V gene: TRBV4-1; D gene: -; CDR3 protein: CASSQWATGELFF; CDR3 DNA: TGCGCCAGCAGCCAATGGGCCACCGGGGAGCTGTTTTTT
J gene: TRBJ1-2; clone size: -; V gene: TRBV9; D gene: -; CDR3 protein: CASRGTDRRYGYTF; CDR3 DNA: TGTGCCAGCAGAGGAACGGACCGCCGCTATGGCTACACCTTC
J gene: TRBJ2-7; clone size: once; V gene: TRBV7-9; D gene: -; CDR3 protein: CASSLAVGSGWYF; CDR3 DNA: TGTGCCAGCAGCTTAGCCGTTGGGAGCGGCTGGTACTTC
J gene: TRBJ2-2; clone size: -; V gene: TRBV13; D gene: -; CDR3 protein: CASSLRVAGELFF; CDR3 DNA: TGTGCCAGCAGCTTACGGGTCGCCGGGGAGCTGTTTTTT
J gene: TRBJ2-7; clone size: -; V gene: TRBV28; D gene: -; CDR3 protein: CASSLLPRDDSYEQYF; CDR3 DNA: TGTGCCAGCAGTTTACTTCCCCGGGACGACTCCTACGAGCAGTACTTC
J gene: TRBJ1-2; clone size: -; V gene: TRBV5-6; D gene: -; CDR3 protein: CASSSGGSYGYTF; CDR3 DNA: TGTGCCAGCAGCTCTGGGGGATCCTATGGCTACACCTTC
J gene: TRBJ2-7; clone size: -; V gene: TRBV27; D gene: -; CDR3 protein: CASSLGKTYEQYF; CDR3 DNA: TGTGCCAGCAGTTTAGGCAAAACCTACGAGCAGTACTTC
J gene: TRBJ2-1; clone size: -; V gene: TRBV9; D gene: TRBD2; CDR3 protein: CASSRLAGNYNEQFF; CDR3 DNA: TGTGCCAGCTCTCGGCTAGCGGGAAACTACAATGAGCAGTTCTTC
J gene: TRBJ2-7; clone size: -; V gene: TRBV4-1; D gene: -; CDR3 protein: CASSHGPGPTYEQYF; CDR3 DNA: TGCGCCAGCAGCCATGGACCGGGACCGACCTACGAGCAGTACTTC
J gene: TRBJ2-5; clone size: -; V gene: TRBV10-3; D gene: -; CDR3 protein: CAIREGAGEGTQYF; CDR3 DNA: TGTGCCATCAGAGAGGGGGCGGGAGAGGGGACCCAGTACTTC
J gene: TRBJ2-7; clone size: -; V gene: TRBV9; D gene: -; CDR3 protein: CASSASPREGDEQYF; CDR3 DNA: TGTGCCAGCAGCGCTTCCCCCCGGGAAGGCGACGAGCAGTACTTC
J gene: TRBJ2-7; clone size: -; V gene: TRBV15; D gene: -; CDR3 protein: CATSREASASYEQYF; CDR3 DNA: TGTGCCACCAGCAGAGAGGCTAGCGCCTCCTACGAGCAGTACTTC
J gene: TRBJ2-6; clone size: once; V gene: TRBV19; D gene: -; CDR3 protein: CASSNGANVLTF; CDR3 DNA: TGTGCCAGTAGTAACGGGGCCAACGTCCTGACTTTC
J gene: TRBJ2-7; clone size: few; V gene: TRBV29-1; D gene: -; CDR3 protein: CSVEDSYEQYF; CDR3 DNA: TGCAGCGTTGAAGACAGCTACGAGCAGTACTTC
J gene: TRBJ2-5; clone size: -; V gene: TRBV11-2; D gene: TRBD2; CDR3 protein: CASSGAGGVQETQYF; CDR3 DNA: TGTGCCAGCAGCGGCGCGGGGGGCGTCCAAGAGACCCAGTACTTC
J gene: TRBJ2-1; clone size: -; V gene: TRBV6-1; D gene: -; CDR3 protein: CASRDRPGDVHEQFF; CDR3 DNA: TGTGCCAGCAGAGACCGGCCCGGGGACGTCCATGAGCAGTTCTTC
J gene: TRBJ2-5; clone size: -; V gene: TRBV6-5; D gene: -; CDR3 protein: CASSYSVSGQETQYF; CDR3 DNA: TGTGCCAGCAGTTACTCGGTCTCAGGGCAAGAGACCCAGTACTTC
J gene: TRBJ2-3; clone size: -; V gene: TRBV9; D gene: TRBD2; CDR3 protein: CASSPTRTSGRSSDTQYF; CDR3 DNA: TGTGCCAGCAGCCCGACCCGGACTAGCGGGAGGAGCTCAGATACGCAGTATTTT
J gene: TRBJ2-1; clone size: -; V gene: TRBV6-5; D gene: -; CDR3 protein: CASSYHLTNEQFF; CDR3 DNA: TGTGCCAGCAGTTACCATCTAACGAATGAGCAGTTCTTC
J gene: TRBJ2-7; clone size: -; V gene: TRBV28; D gene: -; CDR3 protein: CASALSEQYF; CDR3 DNA: TGTGCCAGCGCGCTATCCGAGCAGTACTTC
J gene: TRBJ1-5; clone size: -; V gene: TRBV6-5; D gene: -; CDR3 protein: CASSYIRGASGDPQHF; CDR3 DNA: TGTGCCAGCAGCTACATAAGAGGGGCTTCGGGGGATCCCCAGCATTTT
J gene: TRBJ2-7; clone size: -; V gene: TRBV27; D gene: -; CDR3 protein: CASSLGPRSYEQYF; CDR3 DNA: TGTGCCAGCAGCCTTGGCCCGCGGTCCTACGAGCAGTACTTC
J gene: TRBJ2-2; clone size: few; V gene: TRBV2; D gene: -; CDR3 protein: CASSPRLPGDSGELFF; CDR3 DNA: TGTGCCAGCAGTCCGAGACTACCCGGGGATTCCGGGGAGCTGTTTTTT
J gene: TRBJ2-1; clone size: -; V gene: TRBV5-1; D gene: -; CDR3 protein: CASSPTAAREPDYEQFF; CDR3 DNA: TGCGCCAGCAGCCCGACCGCCGCTAGGGAGCCGGACTATGAGCAGTTCTTC
J gene: TRBJ2-1; clone size: once; V gene: TRBV5-1; D gene: -; CDR3 protein: CASSLLGSSYNEQFF; CDR3 DNA: TGCGCCAGCAGCTTACTCGGCAGCTCCTACAATGAGCAGTTCTTC
J gene: TRBJ2-7; clone size: -; V gene: TRBV28; D gene: -; CDR3 protein: CASSFSGETYEQYF; CDR3 DNA: TGTGCCAGCAGTTTCAGCGGAGAAACCTACGAGCAGTACTTC
J gene: TRBJ1-4; clone size: -; V gene: TRBV9; D gene: -; CDR3 protein: CASSVDQATNEKLFF; CDR3 DNA: TGTGCCAGCAGCGTAGATCAGGCAACTAATGAAAAACTGTTTTTT
J gene: TRBJ2-1; clone size: -; V gene: TRBV4-3; D gene: -; CDR3 protein: CASSQDRGSYNEQFF; CDR3 DNA: TGCGCCAGCAGCCAAGATCGCGGTTCCTACAATGAGCAGTTCTTC
J gene: TRBJ1-1; clone size: -; V gene: TRBV9; D gene: TRBD1; CDR3 protein: CASSPHRGPNTEAFF; CDR3 DNA: TGTGCCAGCAGCCCACATAGGGGGCCGAACACTGAAGCTTTCTTT
J gene: TRBJ2-5; clone size: -; V gene: TRBV6-4; D gene: -; CDR3 protein: CASSDSGGKTQYF; CDR3 DNA: TGTGCCAGCAGTGACTCGGGGGGAAAGACCCAGTACTTC
J gene: TRBJ2-6; clone size: -; V gene: TRBV5-6; D gene: -; CDR3 protein: CASSPGGKDPGANVLTF; CDR3 DNA: TGTGCCAGCAGCCCCGGAGGGAAGGATCCTGGGGCCAACGTCCTGACTTTC
J gene: TRBJ2-2; clone size: -; V gene: TRBV5-1; D gene: TRBD1; CDR3 protein: CASSFDRGNTGELFF; CDR3 DNA: TGCGCCAGCAGCTTTGACAGGGGGAACACCGGGGAGCTGTTTTTT
J gene: TRBJ2-7; clone size: -; V gene: TRBV18; D gene: -; CDR3 protein: CASSPSRDRNYEQYF; CDR3 DNA: TGTGCCAGCTCACCGAGCCGGGACCGGAACTACGAGCAGTACTTC
J gene: TRBJ1-2; clone size: -; V gene: TRBV19; D gene: -; CDR3 protein: CASSIVTHSREYGYTF; CDR3 DNA: TGTGCCAGTAGTATAGTGACCCACAGTCGGGAATATGGCTACACCTTC
J gene: TRBJ2-7; clone size: -; V gene: TRBV29-1; D gene: -; CDR3 protein: CSVEGEGYEQYF; CDR3 DNA: TGCAGCGTTGAAGGAGAAGGCTACGAGCAGTACTTC
J gene: TRBJ2-7; clone size: -; V gene: TRBV28; D gene: TRBD2; CDR3 protein: CASTETSGVYEQYF; CDR3 DNA: TGTGCCAGCACCGAGACTAGCGGGGTCTACGAGCAGTACTTC
J gene: TRBJ1-2; clone size: -; V gene: TRBV27; D gene: TRBD1; CDR3 protein: CASSFRDSYYGYTF; CDR3 DNA: TGTGCCAGCAGTTTTCGGGACAGCTACTATGGCTACACCTTC